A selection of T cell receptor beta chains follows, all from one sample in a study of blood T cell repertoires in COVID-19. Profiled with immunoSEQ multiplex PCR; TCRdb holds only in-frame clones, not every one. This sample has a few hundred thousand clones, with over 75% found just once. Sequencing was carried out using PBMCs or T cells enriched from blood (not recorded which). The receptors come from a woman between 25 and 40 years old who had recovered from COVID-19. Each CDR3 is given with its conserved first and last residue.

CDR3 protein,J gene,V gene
CSVPSDRENGYTF,TRBJ1-2,TRBV29-1
CASSPFHNEQYF,TRBJ2-7,TRBV18
CSVGHNFDHNEQFF,TRBJ2-1,TRBV29-1
CASRLTSGNNNEQFF,TRBJ2-1,TRBV10-2
CATSDGTGFENTEAFF,TRBJ1-1,TRBV24-1
CASSETGSDQPQHF,TRBJ1-5,TRBV3-1/TRBV3-2
CASSSYSSDLTNVLTF,TRBJ2-6,TRBV28
CASRWGAGANVLTF,TRBJ2-6,TRBV19
CASSLKPPGLFF,TRBJ1-4,TRBV28
CASSQATSGIYEQYF,TRBJ2-7,TRBV3-1/TRBV3-2
CASSLSGQGNEKLFF,TRBJ1-4,TRBV5-1
CASSPRLATSYEQYF,TRBJ2-7,TRBV16
CASIGAGGHEQFF,TRBJ2-1,TRBV9
CASSPLAGTTGELFF,TRBJ2-2,TRBV16
CASSRLGQGYLYGYTF,TRBJ1-2,TRBV14
CASSQEEGKVAGPYEQYF,TRBJ2-7,TRBV4-1
CASSSDAGGNQPQHF,TRBJ1-5,TRBV11-2
CASSDTLSSYNSPLHF,TRBJ1-6,TRBV6-4
CASSPGTGQINQPQHF,TRBJ1-5,TRBV19